Below are 16 T cell receptor beta chains sequenced from a single sample in a study of shared clonotypes between healthy human individuals. Positively selected for CCR7, the CD45RO-negative cells used as naive CD8 cells excluded terminally differentiated effector memory CD45RA+ cells. The protocol was immunoSEQ multiplex PCR, while the TCRdb copy is restricted to in-frame clones and leaves out a portion. The sample shows 650,000 to 800,000 clones, about 91% of them seen only once. Sequenced sample: naive CD8+ T cells sorted from blood. These receptors originate from a man aged 30 to 45 in good health.

This clone was detected once. DNA of the CDR3: TGTGCCAGCTCACACTCCGACATAAGGGTTAATGGCTACACCTTC. Its translation: CASSHSDIRVNGYTF. The gene calls are TRBV18 and TRBJ1-2; D remains unclear. V lost 4 bases, J lost 6 bases, and 18 bases lay in between. This CDR3 is 15 amino acids long. CDR1 KGHSH and CDR2 LQKENI come from the germline V gene.

The chain employs TRBV5-4 and TRBJ2-3, with D possibly being TRBD1 (6 bases). CDR1 is SGHNT and CDR2 is YYREEE in the germline V gene (reference sequence). V dropped 5 bases and J dropped 5 bases, with 18 bases sitting between them. This CDR3 is built from 15 residues. As DNA, the CDR3 is TGTGCCAGCAGTCCAACCCTTGGGGGCCGAGATACGCAGTATTTT. Protein sequence: CASSPTLGGRDTQYF.

The chain uses TRBV5-1 and TRBJ2-1; TRBD2 aligns across 9 bases. V gave up 4 bases and J gave up 5 bases; unmatched junction bases: 7. In germline, CDR1 is SGHRS, CDR2 YFSETQ. This CDR3 region has 15 residues. The CDR3 spells CASSALAGSHNEQFF. The CDR3, as DNA: TGCGCCAGCAGCGCCCTAGCGGGATCCCACAATGAGCAGTTCTTC.

In regard to this clone: The same CDR3 is also encoded by other DNA sequences in this sample. This rearrangement joins TRBV4-1 to TRBJ2-7; D is unclear. The CDR3 contains 14 residues. CDR1 and CDR2 (germline): MGHRA, YSYEKL. V was pared by 1 base and J by 0 bases, with 7 bases between. CDR3 residues: CASSQGDGSYEQYF. The CDR3 DNA reads as TGCGCCAGCAGCCAAGGTGACGGCTCCTACGAGCAGTACTTC.

This clone was seen once. The rearrangement uses TRBV7-2 and TRBJ2-5; 8 bases align to TRBD2. The CDR3 length is 15 residues. The V segment lost 7 bases and the J segment 4 bases; nucleotides outside the gene matches: 11. Looked up from germline, CDR1 is SGHTA and CDR2 is FQGNSA. The CDR3 region has the DNA TGTGCCAGCACTACGCTTACGGGAGGGTTAGAGACCCAGTACTTC. Translated, it gives CASTTLTGGLETQYF.

In this sample, this clone turned up a few times. The rearrangement joins TRBV28 to TRBJ1-2; no firm D call. The CDR3 consists of 14 residues. Germline V gene lookup returns CDR1 MDHEN and CDR2 SYDVKM. The germline V and J ends were trimmed by 1 base and 6 bases, with 12 bases remaining between them. CDR3 in amino acids: CASSLLRERNGYTF. DNA of the CDR3: TGTGCCAGCAGTTTATTGAGGGAGCGCAATGGCTACACCTTC.

The rearrangement links TRBV5-6 to TRBJ1-2; 7 nucleotides line up with TRBD1. Germline CDR1 is SGHDT and CDR2 is YYEEEE. The length of the CDR3 is 17 residues. With 0 bases clipped from V and 4 bases from J, the junction kept 12 bases outside the gene matches. The CDR3 here is CASSLGAGTDWIYGYTF. The CDR3 DNA reads as TGTGCCAGCAGCTTGGGCGCCGGGACAGATTGGATCTATGGCTACACCTTC.

The gene calls are TRBV7-9 and TRBJ2-5; either TRBD1 or TRBD2 may supply D (5 bases each). Trimming removed 0 bases at V and 5 bases at J, with 13 bases between. CDR3 size: 15 residues. Germline-derived CDR1 and CDR2 are SEHNR and FQNEAQ (reference sequence). CDR3 region: CASSLAMGEFETQYF. CDR3 nucleotide sequence: TGTGCCAGCAGCTTAGCGATGGGGGAGTTCGAGACCCAGTACTTC.

The rearrangement links TRBV25-1 to TRBJ2-2, with 7 bases identical to TRBD2. Germline V gene sequence: CDR1 MGHDK, CDR2 SYGVNS. V dropped 5 bases and J dropped 0; count of bases not matched to a gene: 3. The CDR3 length is 15 residues. The CDR3 sequence: CASSRGSSNTGELFF. CDR3 sequence (DNA): TGTGCCAGCAGTCGCGGGAGTTCGAACACCGGGGAGCTGTTTTTT.

CDR3: CASFDRTGTLHTDTQYF. The CDR3 DNA is TGTGCCAGCTTCGACCGGACAGGGACACTCCACACAGATACGCAGTATTTT. This chain links TRBV28 with TRBJ2-3; TRBD1 matches 8 bases. The J segment lost 2 bases and the V segment lost 8 bases, leaving 15 bases of the junction unmatched. This CDR3 region has 17 residues. Germline loops: CDR1 MDHEN, CDR2 SYDVKM.

This chain uses TRBV29-1 with TRBJ1-2; the D gene is possibly TRBD1 (5 bases). Trimming stripped 3 bases from V and 6 bases from J, with 14 bases between. This CDR3 has 13 residues. The V gene's germline CDR1 is SQVTM and CDR2 ANQGSEA. This chain's CDR3 is CSVEGQGGDGYTF. The CDR3 region has the DNA TGCAGCGTTGAGGGTCAGGGAGGGGATGGCTACACCTTC.

The CDR3 sequence: CASSDAEGGPTDTQYF. CDR3 nucleotides: TGTGCCAGCAGTGACGCGGAGGGAGGGCCCACAGATACGCAGTATTTT. This sequence joins TRBV6-4 and TRBJ2-3, with 7 bases aligning to TRBD2. Trimming removed 2 bases from V and 2 bases from J; junction bases left unmatched: 7. The CDR3 has 16 amino acids. Germline values: CDR1 MRHNA, CDR2 SNTAGT.

The chain joins TRBV27 to TRBJ2-1; 8 bases align to TRBD1. V lost 5 bases to trimming and J lost 15 bases; unmatched junction nucleotides: 15. There are 14 residues in the CDR3. Germline V gene lookup returns CDR1 MNHEY and CDR2 SMNVEV (reference sequence). The CDR3 coding sequence is TGTGCCAGCAGTGATTTGGACGACAGGGGATTCGCGTTCTTC. Translated: CASSDLDDRGFAFF.

This clone was seen a handful of times. This sample also contains other DNA sequences that code for the same CDR3. This chain joins TRBV27 and TRBJ2-5; tentatively, D is TRBD1 (6 bases). Germline lookup yields CDR1 MNHEY and CDR2 SMNVEV (reference sequence). The ends were cut back, 1 base at V and 1 base at J, with 7 bases in the middle. The CDR3 covers 14 residues. CDR3 residues: CASSLLGGQETQYF. DNA of the CDR3: TGTGCCAGCAGTTTATTAGGGGGCCAAGAGACCCAGTACTTC.

This rearrangement joins TRBV6-5 to TRBJ2-7; TRBD1 is a possible D gene (6 bases). The CDR3 contains 14 residues. V lost 8 bases and J 6 bases, leaving 20 bases between the germline ends. Germline V gene sequence: CDR1 MNHEY, CDR2 SVGAGI. Here the CDR3 DNA reads TGTGCCAGCGCCACTCCTCTACTCAGGGGCGAGCAGTACTTC. This gives the protein CASATPLLRGEQYF.

V is TRBV21-1 and J is TRBJ2-2; TRBD2 is the table's D call, not checked against the DNA. TRBV21-1 constitutes a pseudogene. This CDR3 has 16 amino acids. The CDR3 region has the DNA TGTGCCAGCAGCAAAGAGCGGGTATTGGTCCCCGGGGAGCTGTTTTTT. Its protein product is CASSKERVLVPGELFF.